Following are 8 T cell receptor beta chains from one sample sequenced in a study of blood T cells in healthy people across ages. For the second PCR, which ran for 7 to 11 cycles, a sample-barcoded 5' primer and a J-beta primer mix were used. Each CDR3 protein is one row after TCRdb ran MiXCR on the 5' RACE reads. The data show around 820,000 distinct CDR3 sequences, with 25% seen just once and under 4.5% held by the top ten. The same data also went into a second study, on T cells of mothers and their children.

The sequenced material came from blood. These receptor sequences come from a boy aged 5-17 years in good health.

This chain joins TRBV6-5 and TRBJ2-5, with D maybe TRBD2 (5 bases). This CDR3 is built from 13 residues. CDR1 and CDR2 from the germline V gene are MNHEY and SVGAGI. Between the trimmed V and J ends, which lost 10 bases and 3 bases, there was a span of 15 bases. The CDR3 reads CATRRSSKETQYF. The CDR3 DNA is TGTGCCACCCGGAGGAGCTCAAAAGAGACCCAGTACTTC.

The V gene is TRBV10-3, the J gene TRBJ2-7, with D perhaps matching TRBD2 (6 bases). Germline V gives CDR1 ENHRY, CDR2 SYGVKD. Trimming cost V 3 bases and J 3 bases, with 18 bases left between them. The CDR3 runs 16 residues. CDR3 loop: CAISDLEVGLHYEQYF. In nucleotides, the CDR3 is TGTGCCATCAGTGACCTGGAAGTGGGACTTCACTACGAGCAGTACTTC.

The CDR3 here is CASSPRDWAVSYNEQFF. CDR3 in DNA: TGTGCCAGCTCACCACGGGATTGGGCAGTCTCCTACAATGAGCAGTTCTTC. This rearrangement joins TRBV18 to TRBJ2-1; D is unclear. There are 17 residues in the CDR3. Germline CDR1 is KGHSH and CDR2 is LQKENI. The V gene lost 1 base and the J gene lost 0 bases, with 13 bases spanning the gap. Drawing the rest from reference TRBV18 and TRBJ2-1, the complete variable domain is NAGVMQNPRHLVRRRGQEARLRCSPMKGHSHVYWYRQLPEEGLKFMVYLQKENIIDESGMPKERFSAEFPKEGPSILRIQQVVRGDSAAYFCASSPRDWAVSYNEQFFGPGTRLTVL.

The rearrangement uses TRBV27 and TRBJ2-3; 9 nucleotides match TRBD1. V dropped 5 bases and J dropped 4; count of bases not matched to a gene: 7. Germline CDR1 is MNHEY and CDR2 is SMNVEV (reference sequence). This CDR3 is built from 15 residues. Written as DNA, the CDR3 is TGTGCCAGCAGTCAGGACAGGGGTCAGGCAGATACGCAGTATTTT. This sequence encodes CASSQDRGQADTQYF.

The rearrangement links TRBV27 to TRBJ1-1; D not resolved. This CDR3 is built from 12 residues. CDR1 is MNHEY, CDR2 SMNVEV, per germline (reference sequence). V was cut by 3 bases and J by 7 bases, with 9 bases left in between. The CDR3 protein is CASSLGYGEAFF. The CDR3 DNA reads as TGTGCCAGCAGTTTGGGGTACGGTGAAGCTTTCTTT.

This clonotype was seen a few times. This chain uses TRBV5-1 with TRBJ2-5, with D tentatively TRBD2 (6 bases). In germline, CDR1 is SGHRS, CDR2 YFSETQ. This CDR3 is built from 16 residues. The V end was cut by 1 base, the J end by 3 bases, with 16 bases between. CDR3 amino acids: CASSLWSSVGEETQYF. The CDR3 bases are TGCGCCAGCAGCTTGTGGTCTAGCGTGGGGGAAGAGACCCAGTACTTC. The complete variable domain, with remaining parts taken from reference TRBV5-1 and TRBJ2-5, reads KAGVTQTPRYLIKTRGQQVTLSCSPISGHRSVSWYQQTPGQGLQFLFEYFSETQRNKGNFPGRFSGRQFSNSRSEMNVSTLELGDSALYLCASSLWSSVGEETQYFGPGTRLLVL.

This clonotype was observed a handful of times. The rearrangement joins TRBV29-1 to TRBJ1-1; 8 bases align to TRBD1. Germline V lookup: CDR1 SQVTM, CDR2 ANQGSEA. After removal of 6 bases from V and 5 bases from J, the junction contained 5 bases not matched to a gene. The CDR3 extends over 12 amino acids. The CDR3 spells CSVDRGDTEAFF. The CDR3, as DNA: TGCAGCGTCGACAGGGGAGATACTGAAGCTTTCTTT.

This clonotype appeared a few times. V and J are TRBV7-9 and TRBJ2-1; 10 nucleotides agree with TRBD2. This CDR3 is 14 amino acids long. Germline CDR1 is SEHNR and CDR2 is FQNEAQ (reference sequence). V was clipped by 3 bases and J by 9 bases; unmatched bases: 5. CDR3 coding DNA: TGTGCCAGCAGCTTCCCTAGCGGGAGTGGTGAGCAGTTCTTC. Amino acid sequence: CASSFPSGSGEQFF.